These 8 T cell receptor beta chains were all obtained from the same sample, sequenced in a study of T cells in Graves' hyperthyroidism and ophthalmopathy. The CDR3 regions of TCR beta were amplified from RNA transcripts. HTBI primers were the set used in a first-round RT-PCR of the TCR CDR3. One entry per CDR3 protein results from TCRdb running MiXCR on the multiplex PCR reads. The sample holds about 550,000 distinct CDR3 sequences, around 20% seen once. The source material was blood. Every receptor here comes from a man aged 18 to 35 with Graves' hyperthyroidism.

This clonotype has just one count. The chain has TRBV6-2 or TRBV6-3 and TRBJ2-7, with D perhaps matching TRBD2 (7 bases). This CDR3 contains 15 residues. V was clipped by 7 bases and J by 2 bases, with 18 bases between them. In germline, CDR1 is MNHEY, CDR2 SVGEGT. The CDR3 DNA reads as TGTGCCAGCACCAAGTCGGGGGGCTGGACCTACGAGCAGTACTTC. This encodes CASTKSGGWTYEQYF.

This clonotype came up many times. The rearrangement joins TRBV7-9 to TRBJ1-5; 8 bases line up with TRBD1. This CDR3 comprises 15 residues. CDR1 SEHNR and CDR2 FQNEAQ come from the germline V gene (reference sequence). The V segment lost 5 bases and the J segment 10 bases; nucleotides outside the gene matches: 13. CDR3: CASSNGGQGPVPQHF. CDR3 coding DNA: TGTGCCAGCAGCAACGGTGGACAGGGCCCTGTACCCCAGCATTTT.

The sample holds many counts of this clonotype. The rearrangement joins TRBV28 to TRBJ1-5; D is undetermined. CDR1 MDHEN and CDR2 SYDVKM come from the germline V gene. CDR3 size: 15 residues. The V gene lost 1 base and the J gene lost 3 bases, with 10 bases spanning the gap. CDR3 bases: TGTGCCAGCAGTTTATCGCGGGCCGTCAATCAGCCCCAGCATTTT. Encoded protein: CASSLSRAVNQPQHF.

This clonotype has ten or more counts. The rearrangement uses TRBV20-1 and TRBJ1-5; 7 bases are shared with TRBD1. The junction had 13 bases not matched to a gene; V was cut back by 6 bases and J by 2 bases. Germline CDR1 DFQATT, CDR2 SNEGSKA (reference sequence). The CDR3 has 16 residues. CDR3 amino acids: CSARDRASGGNQPQHF. CDR3 DNA: TGCAGTGCCCGAGACAGGGCCTCCGGTGGCAATCAGCCCCAGCATTTT.

The CDR3 coding sequence is TGCGCCAGCAGCCTCATCCGGGGGCGGGAGACCCAGTACTTC. It translates to CASSLIRGRETQYF. This chain connects TRBV4-1 to TRBJ2-5, with D perhaps being TRBD1 or TRBD2 (6 bases each). Germline V gene lookup returns CDR1 MGHRA and CDR2 YSYEKL. The CDR3 totals 14 residues. The V gene lost 4 bases and the J gene lost 5 bases, with 14 bases spanning the gap.

This clonotype was observed a few times. The V and J genes are TRBV12-3 or TRBV12-4 and TRBJ2-2; 9 bases agree with TRBD2. V lost 3 bases and J lost 7; bases outside the gene matches: 6. The CDR3 spans 15 residues. The DNA of the CDR3 is TGTGCCAGCAGTTTCGCGGGGGGGCCTGACGGGGAGCTGTTTTTT. Amino acid sequence: CASSFAGGPDGELFF.

The gene calls are TRBV10-2 and TRBJ2-4; weak D call: TRBD2 (5 bases). Germline-derived CDR1 and CDR2 are WSHSY and SAAADI. The CDR3 contains 14 residues. Trimming cost V 2 bases and J 6 bases, with 11 bases left between them. The CDR3 DNA reads as TGCGCCAGCAGTGAGAGGAGGTTAGGAAACATTCAGTACTTC. As protein: CASSERRLGNIQYF.

This clonotype turned up a few times. The V call is TRBV20-1, the J call TRBJ1-1, with no clear D. From germline, CDR1 is DFQATT and CDR2 SNEGSKA (reference sequence). V dropped 4 bases and J dropped 0 bases, with 12 bases sitting between them. CDR3 size: 14 residues. Here the CDR3 reads CSAIPGSMNTEAFF. The CDR3 coding sequence is TGCAGTGCTATCCCGGGATCCATGAACACTGAAGCTTTCTTT.